This TCR beta chain was found in a study of cytomegalovirus exposure and HLA in healthy donors. Germline V gene lookup returns CDR1 GTSNPN and CDR2 SVGIG (reference sequence). With V trimmed by 0 bases and J by 8 bases, 7 bases remained unmatched. The CDR3 runs to 15 residues. Regarding this clone: Its matching antigen is unknown.

Study conclusions and caveats: Previous analysis showed most TCR beta V segments were productive about 87% or about 30% of the time.

PCR employed 60 Vbeta and 13 Jbeta primers. The data were produced by immunoSEQ multiplex PCR, yet TCRdb's version contains in-frame clones alone and is incomplete. The data contain 150,000 to 200,000 clones, about 80% of them singletons. The source material was PBMCs. The origin of this receptor is a man aged 50 or older in good health and CMV-seropositive. This sequence joins TRBV30 and TRBJ1-6; 7 bases are shared with TRBD1. The CDR3 loop reads CAWSVRNRGDSPLHF. CDR3 DNA: TGTGCCTGGAGTGTCCGTAACAGGGGAGATTCACCCCTCCACTTT.